Shown below are 21 T cell receptor beta chains from a single sample sequenced in a study of T cells after yellow fever vaccination. TCRdb re-called the 5' RACE reads through MiXCR, storing one row per CDR3 protein. The table lists approximately 550,000 distinct CDR3 sequences, 15% to 20% of them singletons, with roughly 13% in the top ten. Sequenced material: PBMCs, taken 15 days after the yellow fever booster vaccination. The source of these receptors is a man under 40 who received the YFV17D yellow fever vaccine.

The V gene is TRBV20-1, the J gene TRBJ2-1, with 8 nucleotides matching TRBD2. The CDR3 has 14 amino acids. Germline V gene data show CDR1 as DFQATT and CDR2 as SNEGSKA (reference sequence). With V trimmed by 6 bases and J by 2 bases, 6 bases remained unmatched. The DNA of the CDR3 is TGCAGTGCACGGGGGGGCCCCGCCTACAATGAGCAGTTCTTC. This translates into CSARGGPAYNEQFF.

CDR3 in amino acids: CASSIQRTGYEQYF. CDR3 in DNA: TGTGCCAGTAGTATCCAGCGGACCGGCTACGAGCAGTACTTC. This chain joins TRBV19 and TRBJ2-7; D possibly corresponds to TRBD2 (5 bases). This CDR3 spans 14 amino acids. The V end was cut by 3 bases, the J end by 3 bases, with 12 bases between. CDR1 and CDR2 from the germline V gene are LNHDA and SQIVND (reference sequence).

This clonotype was found a few times. This rearrangement joins TRBV7-8 to TRBJ2-7, with TRBD1 as a possible D gene (6 bases). The germline V gene encodes CDR1 SGHVS and CDR2 FQNEAQ. V lost 11 bases and J 3 bases, leaving 14 bases between the germline ends. There are 12 residues in the CDR3. In DNA, the CDR3 is TGTGCCGGAGGACGGGACAACTACGAGCAGTACTTC. Its protein product is CAGGRDNYEQYF.

J is TRBJ2-1 and V is TRBV7-2; D gene uncertain. In germline, CDR1 is SGHTA, CDR2 FQGNSA. The CDR3 length is 15 residues. V dropped 0 bases and J dropped 0 bases, with 6 bases sitting between them. In nucleotides, the CDR3 is TGTGCCAGCAGCTTAGCCATAAGCTCCTACAATGAGCAGTTCTTC. Its translation: CASSLAISSYNEQFF. Supplemented by reference TRBV7-2 and TRBJ2-1, the full variable domain reads GAGVSQSPSNKVTEKGKDVELRCDPISGHTALYWYRQSLGQGLEFLIYFQGNSAPDKSGLPSDRFSAERTGGSVSTLTIQRTQQEDSAVYLCASSLAISSYNEQFFGPGTRLTVL.

The chain couples TRBV7-9 to TRBJ1-1, with D maybe TRBD1 (5 bases). Per germline, CDR1 SEHNR and CDR2 FQNEAQ (reference sequence). The CDR3 length is 12 residues. Trimming pared 4 bases from V and 10 bases from J, leaving 13 bases between. The CDR3 spells CASSYNPGRAFF. The CDR3 region has the DNA TGTGCCAGCAGCTACAACCCGGGACGAGCTTTCTTT. Filled out from reference TRBV7-9 and TRBJ1-1, the complete variable domain reads DTGVSQNPRHKITKRGQNVTFRCDPISEHNRLYWYRQTLGQGPEFLTYFQNEAQLEKSRLLSDRFSAERPKGSFSTLEIQRTEQGDSAMYLCASSYNPGRAFFGQGTRLTVV.

V is TRBV20-1 and J is TRBJ2-3, with D perhaps TRBD1 or TRBD2 (5 bases each). Germline V CDR1 and CDR2: DFQATT, SNEGSKA (reference sequence). With 7 bases removed from V and 6 bases from J, the gap between germline ends came to 11 bases. The CDR3 loop spans 11 amino acids. Here the CDR3 DNA reads TGCAGTGGAGGGGCGCCGGATACGCAGTATTTT. It yields the protein CSGGAPDTQYF.

This sequence joins TRBV12-3 or TRBV12-4 and TRBJ2-3, with 9 positions matching TRBD2. The CDR3 has 17 residues. Trimming took 6 bases from V and 5 from J; bases not matched to a gene: 15. CDR3 bases: TGTGCCAGCAGCCTCGCGGGAGGGCCTGGGGCAGGAGATACGCAGTATTTT. Translation gives CASSLAGGPGAGDTQYF.

CDR3 sequence: CASSVVTGATDTQYF. The DNA of the CDR3 is TGTGCCAGCAGCGTAGTCACAGGAGCCACAGATACGCAGTATTTT. The V call is TRBV9, the J call TRBJ2-3; possible D gene TRBD1, 5 bases. This CDR3 has 15 residues. V lost 0 bases and J 2 bases, leaving 10 bases between the germline ends. CDR1 and CDR2 from the germline V gene are SGDLS and YYNGEE.

V usage is TRBV5-5 and J usage is TRBJ2-1; 10 nucleotides line up with TRBD2. Germline-derived CDR1 and CDR2 are SGHKS and YYEKEE (reference sequence). The ends lost 1 base at V and 8 bases at J; junction bases unmatched: 12. The CDR3 has 17 amino acids. The DNA of the CDR3 is TGTGCCAGCAGCTTGAGTGGAGGGACTAGCGTTTTCGATGAGCAGTTCTTC. Translated, it gives CASSLSGGTSVFDEQFF. Filled out from reference TRBV5-5 and TRBJ2-1, the complete variable domain reads DAGVTQSPTHLIKTRGQQVTLRCSPISGHKSVSWYQQVLGQGPQFIFQYYEKEERGRGNFPDRFSARQFPNYSSELNVNALLLGDSALYLCASSLSGGTSVFDEQFFGPGTRLTVL.

This clonotype has a handful of counts. The chain recombines TRBV27 with TRBJ2-2; TRBD1 matches at 8 bases. CDR3 length: 15 residues. J gave up 6 bases and V 5 bases, and 8 bases lay outside the gene matches. Germline V gene lookup returns CDR1 MNHEY and CDR2 SMNVEV (reference sequence). Here the CDR3 reads CASSQGTGMSGELFF. As DNA, the CDR3 is TGTGCCAGCAGTCAAGGGACAGGAATGTCCGGGGAGCTGTTTTTT.

The V call is TRBV5-1, the J call TRBJ2-5; D is perhaps TRBD2 (6 bases). Between the trimmed V and J ends, which lost 3 bases and 5 bases, there was a span of 14 bases. The CDR3 covers 14 residues. Per germline, CDR1 SGHRS and CDR2 YFSETQ. CDR3 bases: TGCGCCAGCAGCTCTCCGGGACTCGAGGAGACCCAGTACTTC. Translated, it gives CASSSPGLEETQYF.

This clonotype was seen many times. This chain uses TRBV7-3 with TRBJ2-2, with D possibly matching TRBD2 (6 bases). Trimming cost V 1 base and J 6 bases, with 15 bases left between them. This CDR3 is built from 16 residues. CDR1 is SGHTA, CDR2 FQGTGA, per germline. CDR3 sequence (DNA): TGTGCCAGCAGCTTAAGAAGTCCTAGCGAGCCCGGGGAGCTGTTTTTT. Protein sequence: CASSLRSPSEPGELFF.

V and J are TRBV20-1 and TRBJ2-5, with a tentative D call TRBD1 (6 bases). Between the trimmed V and J ends, which lost 6 bases and 5 bases, there was a span of 16 bases. CDR3 length: 13 residues. Germline CDR1 is DFQATT and CDR2 is SNEGSKA (reference sequence). The CDR3 region is CSASRTVLETQYF. CDR3 nucleotides: TGCAGTGCATCGAGGACAGTCTTGGAGACCCAGTACTTC.

This clonotype turned up a few times. The V gene is TRBV7-2, the J gene TRBJ1-1; D is unclear. From germline, CDR1 is SGHTA and CDR2 FQGNSA. Trimming left V 1 base short and J 1 base short, with 10 bases between. This CDR3 has 15 residues. The CDR3 here is CASSLVWRGNTEAFF. The DNA of the CDR3 is TGTGCCAGCAGCTTAGTCTGGCGGGGGAACACTGAAGCTTTCTTT.

This chain connects TRBV7-2 to TRBJ1-4; perhaps TRBD1 as D (6 bases). The CDR3 contains 15 residues. V shed 5 bases and J shed 3 bases, with 13 bases lying between them. CDR1 and CDR2 from the germline V gene are SGHTA and FQGNSA. For the CDR3, the DNA is TGTGCCAGCAGCCCCGGAGGGGGGCCTAATGAAAAACTGTTTTTT. As protein: CASSPGGGPNEKLFF.

This chain connects TRBV20-1 to TRBJ2-1; 9 bases are shared with TRBD2. The V gene end was trimmed by 6 bases and the J gene end by 8 bases; junction bases not matched to a gene: 11. The CDR3 totals 14 residues. Germline CDR1 reads DFQATT; CDR2 reads SNEGSKA (reference sequence). The CDR3 here is CSAGDSGSAYEQFF. CDR3 nucleotides: TGCAGTGCCGGAGATAGCGGGAGTGCGTATGAGCAGTTCTTC.

The chain carries TRBV5-1 and TRBJ2-6; D gene uncertain. Trimming left V 0 bases short and J 0 bases short, with 7 bases between. This CDR3 spans 16 amino acids. CDR1 is SGHRS and CDR2 is YFSETQ in the germline V gene. The CDR3 sequence: CASSLGQVSGANVLTF. The CDR3 bases are TGCGCCAGCAGCTTGGGGCAGGTCTCTGGGGCCAACGTCCTGACTTTC.

The chain combines TRBV3-1 with TRBJ2-1, with 7 bases lining up with TRBD2. Germline CDR1 is LGHDT and CDR2 is YNNKEL (reference sequence). Losses at the gene ends were 5 bases for V and 4 bases for J; bases not matched to a gene: 8. The CDR3 has 15 amino acids. CDR3 coding DNA: TGTGCCAGCAGCAGGGACTACTCAAGGTACAATGAGCAGTTCTTC. Its translation: CASSRDYSRYNEQFF.

The chain uses TRBV6-2 or TRBV6-3 and TRBJ2-7, with unresolved D. Trimming pared 6 bases from V and 6 bases from J, leaving 24 bases between. Germline V CDR1 and CDR2: MNHEY, SVGEGT. The CDR3 is 16 amino acids. In DNA, the CDR3 is TGTGCCAGCAGGCACATTGCTACTAATTCCCAATCCGAGCAGTACTTC. Amino acids: CASRHIATNSQSEQYF.

V and J are TRBV20-1 and TRBJ2-7, with D tentatively TRBD1 (6 bases). Germline assignment: CDR1 DFQATT and CDR2 SNEGSKA (reference sequence). The CDR3 loop spans 14 amino acids. With 2 bases removed from V and 3 bases from J, the gap between germline ends came to 14 bases. Here the CDR3 reads CSARTGPNGYEQYF. The CDR3 DNA reads as TGCAGTGCTAGAACAGGGCCCAACGGCTACGAGCAGTACTTC.

The chain has TRBV7-9 and TRBJ1-1; TRBD1 matches at 7 bases. The ends lost 4 bases at V and 4 bases at J; junction bases unmatched: 9. Germline V gene data show CDR1 as SEHNR and CDR2 as FQNEAQ (reference sequence). The CDR3 has 15 residues. The CDR3 sequence: CASSSRGTAPTEAFF. The CDR3 DNA reads as TGTGCCAGCAGCTCGCGTGGGACAGCGCCCACTGAAGCTTTCTTT.